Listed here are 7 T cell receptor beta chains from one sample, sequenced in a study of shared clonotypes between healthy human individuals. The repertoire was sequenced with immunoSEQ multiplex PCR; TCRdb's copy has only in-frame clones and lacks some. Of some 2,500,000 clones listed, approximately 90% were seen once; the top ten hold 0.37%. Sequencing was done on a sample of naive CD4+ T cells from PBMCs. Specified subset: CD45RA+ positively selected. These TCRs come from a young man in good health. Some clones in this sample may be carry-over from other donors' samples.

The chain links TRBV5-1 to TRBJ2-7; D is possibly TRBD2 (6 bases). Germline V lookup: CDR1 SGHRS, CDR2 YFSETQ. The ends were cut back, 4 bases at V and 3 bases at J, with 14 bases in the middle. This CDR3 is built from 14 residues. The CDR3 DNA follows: TGCGCCAGCAGCCCCCTGCGGGACCACTACGAGCAGTACTTC. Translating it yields CASSPLRDHYEQYF.

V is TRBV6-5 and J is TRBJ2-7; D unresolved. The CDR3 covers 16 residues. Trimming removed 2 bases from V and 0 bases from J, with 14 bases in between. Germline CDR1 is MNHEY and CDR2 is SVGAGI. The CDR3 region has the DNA TGTGCCAGCAGTTACGATCGTGATCGAGTCTCCTACGAGCAGTACTTC. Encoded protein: CASSYDRDRVSYEQYF.

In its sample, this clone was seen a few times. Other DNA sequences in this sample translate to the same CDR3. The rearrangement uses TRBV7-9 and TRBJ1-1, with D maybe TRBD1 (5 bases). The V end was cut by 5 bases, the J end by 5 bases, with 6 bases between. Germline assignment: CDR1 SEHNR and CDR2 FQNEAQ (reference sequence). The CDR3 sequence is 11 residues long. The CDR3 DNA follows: TGTGCCAGCAGCGGGGGGACTGAAGCTTTCTTT. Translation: CASSGGTEAFF.

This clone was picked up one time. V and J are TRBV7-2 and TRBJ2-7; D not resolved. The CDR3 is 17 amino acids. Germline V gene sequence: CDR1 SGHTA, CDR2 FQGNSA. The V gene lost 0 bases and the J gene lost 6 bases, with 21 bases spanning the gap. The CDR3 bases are TGTGCCAGCAGCTTAGCGCACGATTCGACTTACTCCCCCGAGCAGTACTTC. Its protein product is CASSLAHDSTYSPEQYF.

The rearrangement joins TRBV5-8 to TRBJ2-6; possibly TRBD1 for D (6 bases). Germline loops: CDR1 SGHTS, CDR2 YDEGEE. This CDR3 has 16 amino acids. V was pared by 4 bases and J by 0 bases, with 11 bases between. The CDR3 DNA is TGTGCCAGCAGCCCTGGACAGCCCTCTGGGGCCAACGTCCTGACTTTC. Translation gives CASSPGQPSGANVLTF.

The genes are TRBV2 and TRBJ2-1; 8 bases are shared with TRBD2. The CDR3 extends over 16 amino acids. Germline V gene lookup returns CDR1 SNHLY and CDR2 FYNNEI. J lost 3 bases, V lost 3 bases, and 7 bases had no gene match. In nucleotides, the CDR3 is TGTGCCAGCAGTGAGGCCGGACTAGCCCTCTACAATGAGCAGTTCTTC. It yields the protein CASSEAGLALYNEQFF.

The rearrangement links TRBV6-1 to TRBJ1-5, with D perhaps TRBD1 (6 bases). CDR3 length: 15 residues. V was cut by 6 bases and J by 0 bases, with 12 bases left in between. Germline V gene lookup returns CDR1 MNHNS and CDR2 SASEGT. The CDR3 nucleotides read TGTGCCAGCAGGGCCGGGACAAATAGCAATCAGCCCCAGCATTTT. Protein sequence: CASRAGTNSNQPQHF.